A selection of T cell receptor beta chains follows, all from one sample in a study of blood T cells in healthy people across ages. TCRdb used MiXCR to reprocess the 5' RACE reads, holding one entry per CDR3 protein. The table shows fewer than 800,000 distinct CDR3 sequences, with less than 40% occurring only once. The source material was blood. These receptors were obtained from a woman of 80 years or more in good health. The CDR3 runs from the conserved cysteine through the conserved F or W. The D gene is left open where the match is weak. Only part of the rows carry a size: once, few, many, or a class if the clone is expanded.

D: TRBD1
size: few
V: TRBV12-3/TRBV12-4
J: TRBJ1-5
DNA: TGTGCCAGCAGTCCCGGGACGGGACAGATCAATCAGCCCCAGCATTTT
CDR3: CASSPGTGQINQPQHF

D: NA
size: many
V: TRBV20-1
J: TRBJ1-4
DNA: TGCGGAGTGGAGGGCAGGGGTGAAAAACTGTTTTTT
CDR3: CGVEGRGEKLFF

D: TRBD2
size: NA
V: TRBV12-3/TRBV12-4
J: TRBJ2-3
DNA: TGTGCCAGCACCCGACGGCGGGGCGGGAGTAAAGATACGCAGTATTTT
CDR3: CASTRRRGGSKDTQYF

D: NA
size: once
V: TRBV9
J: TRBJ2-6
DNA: TGTGCCAGCGGCGTAGACAGCTCTGGGGCCAACGTCCTGACTTTC
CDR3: CASGVDSSGANVLTF

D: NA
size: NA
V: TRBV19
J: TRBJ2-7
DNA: TGTGCCAGTAGTCTGAACTCCCAGACCTACGAGCAGTACTTC
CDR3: CASSLNSQTYEQYF

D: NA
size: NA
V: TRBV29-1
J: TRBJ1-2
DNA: TGCAGCGTTACTAAGTGGGGCCGAGGACAGTCTGCAATTGGCTACACCTTC
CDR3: CSVTKWGRGQSAIGYTF

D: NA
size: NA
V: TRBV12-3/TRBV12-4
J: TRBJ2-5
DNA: TGTGCCAGCAGTTTACAGCAAGAGACCCAGTACTTC
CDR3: CASSLQQETQYF

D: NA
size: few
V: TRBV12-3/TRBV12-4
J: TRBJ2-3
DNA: TGTGCCAGCAGTTTAGGCGGGGCCATAGATACGCAGTATTTT
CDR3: CASSLGGAIDTQYF

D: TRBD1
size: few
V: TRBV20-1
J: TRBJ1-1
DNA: TGCAGTGCTGACAGGGTGAACACTGAAGCTTTCTTT
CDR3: CSADRVNTEAFF

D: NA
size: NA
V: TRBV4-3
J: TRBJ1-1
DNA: TGCGCCAGCAACCAAGATTGGGGGCAAAACACTGAAGCTTTCTTT
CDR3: CASNQDWGQNTEAFF

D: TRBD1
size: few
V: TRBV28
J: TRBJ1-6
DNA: TGTGCCAGCAGTTTTGAGGGACAGGGTGGCTCACCCCTCCACTTT
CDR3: CASSFEGQGGSPLHF

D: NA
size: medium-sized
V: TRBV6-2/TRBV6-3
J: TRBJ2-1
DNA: TGTGCCAGCATCGGTTCAGGGAGCTCCTACAATGAGCAGTTCTTC
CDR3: CASIGSGSSYNEQFF

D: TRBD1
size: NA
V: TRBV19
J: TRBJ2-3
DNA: TGTGCCAGTAGTTCGTTCGGGACAGGGCCGACAGATACGCAGTATTTT
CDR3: CASSSFGTGPTDTQYF

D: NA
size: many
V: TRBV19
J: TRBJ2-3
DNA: TGTGCCAGTAGTATATCCCAGTACACAGATACGCAGTATTTT
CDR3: CASSISQYTDTQYF

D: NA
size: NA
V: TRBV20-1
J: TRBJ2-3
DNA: TGCAGTGCTAATCCTTTGTTCCAACTCCTCGAGCTTGATACGCAGTATTTT
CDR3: CSANPLFQLLELDTQYF

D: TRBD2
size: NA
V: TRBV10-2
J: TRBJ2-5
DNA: TGCGCCAGCAGTGATGAGGGACTATCACAAGAGACCCAGTACTTC
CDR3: CASSDEGLSQETQYF

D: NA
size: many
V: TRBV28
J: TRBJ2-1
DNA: TGTGCCAGCAGTCTCCCCACCCCGAGCTCCTACAATGAGCAGTTCTTC
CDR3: CASSLPTPSSYNEQFF

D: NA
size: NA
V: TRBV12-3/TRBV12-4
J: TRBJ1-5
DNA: TGTGCCAGCAGTTTAGCATCTCAGGGAGTCAATCAGCCCCAGCATTTT
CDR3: CASSLASQGVNQPQHF

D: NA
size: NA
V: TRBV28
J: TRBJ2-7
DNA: TGTGCCAGCAGCCGGGCCGGAGGCGGCGAGCAGTACTTC
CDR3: CASSRAGGGEQYF

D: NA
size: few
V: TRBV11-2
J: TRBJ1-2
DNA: TGTGCCAGCAGCTTAATCCAGGGTATCTCTGGCTACACCTTC
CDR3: CASSLIQGISGYTF

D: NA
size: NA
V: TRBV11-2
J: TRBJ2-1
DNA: TGTGCCAGCAGCCAGATTAAGGGCGGGTACAATGAGCAGTTCTTC
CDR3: CASSQIKGGYNEQFF

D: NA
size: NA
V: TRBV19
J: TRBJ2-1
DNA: TGTGCCAGTAGTATAGCCGAGGAGCAGTTCTTC
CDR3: CASSIAEEQFF

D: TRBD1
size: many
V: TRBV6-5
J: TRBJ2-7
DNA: TGTGCCAGCAGTTACTCGGCTGGACAGGGGAAGCGATCCTACGAGCAGTACTTC
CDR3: CASSYSAGQGKRSYEQYF

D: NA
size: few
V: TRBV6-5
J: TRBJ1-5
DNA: TGTGCCAGCAGGTTATCGACGGCTAGCAATCAGCCCCAGCATTTT
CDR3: CASRLSTASNQPQHF

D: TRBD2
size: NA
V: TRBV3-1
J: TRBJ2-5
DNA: TGTGCCAGCAGCCCTGCTAGCGGGGGGCGCTACAATGAGCAGTACTTC
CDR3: CASSPASGGRYNEQYF

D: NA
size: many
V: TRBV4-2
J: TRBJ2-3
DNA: TGTGCCAGCAGCCAGGGTACTAGCCTAAACACAGATACGCAGTATTTT
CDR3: CASSQGTSLNTDTQYF

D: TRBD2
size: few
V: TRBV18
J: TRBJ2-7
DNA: TGTGCCAGCTCACAGGGACTAGCGGGGGGCTCCTCCTCCTACGAGCAGTACTTC
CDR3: CASSQGLAGGSSSYEQYF

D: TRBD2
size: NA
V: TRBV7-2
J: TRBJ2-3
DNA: TGTGCCAGCAGCACCCTAGCGGGGGGTCTAACTAGCACAGATACGCAGTATTTT
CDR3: CASSTLAGGLTSTDTQYF

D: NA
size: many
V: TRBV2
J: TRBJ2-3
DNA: TGTGCCAGCAGGAGTCAGGGGAGCACAGATACGCAGTATTTT
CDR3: CASRSQGSTDTQYF

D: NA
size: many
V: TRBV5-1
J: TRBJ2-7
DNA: TGCGCCAGCAGCTTAGCTTCAGGGAGTTCTCGGTACGAGCAGTACTTC
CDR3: CASSLASGSSRYEQYF

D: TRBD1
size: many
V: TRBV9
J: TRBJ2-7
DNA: TGTGCCAGCAGCGTGGAACAGGGGCGCGAGCAGTACTTC
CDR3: CASSVEQGREQYF

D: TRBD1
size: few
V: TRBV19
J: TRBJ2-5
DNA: TGTGCCAGTAGTATGAGAGGGGGCGGGGAGACCCAGTACTTC
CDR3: CASSMRGGGETQYF

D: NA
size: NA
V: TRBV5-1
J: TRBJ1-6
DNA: TGCGCCAGCCGAGACAGGTCTGGTTCACCCCTCCACTTT
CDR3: CASRDRSGSPLHF

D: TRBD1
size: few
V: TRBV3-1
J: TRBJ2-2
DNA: TGTGCCAGCAGCCAAGAAAGCAGGACAGGGATCACCGGGGAGCTGTTTTTT
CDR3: CASSQESRTGITGELFF

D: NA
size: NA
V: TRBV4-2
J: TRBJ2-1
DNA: TGTGCCAGCAGCCAAGAGGGAATCGGTGACAATGAGCAGTTCTTC
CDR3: CASSQEGIGDNEQFF

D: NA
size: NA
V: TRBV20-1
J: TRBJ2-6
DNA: TGCAGTGCCGCTCCAGGGCACTCTGGGGCCAACGTCCTGACTTTC
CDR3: CSAAPGHSGANVLTF

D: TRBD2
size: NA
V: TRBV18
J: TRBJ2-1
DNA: TGTGCCAGCTCACCACCGAGCTGCGGGAGCTCCTACAATGAGCAGTTCTTC
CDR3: CASSPPSCGSSYNEQFF

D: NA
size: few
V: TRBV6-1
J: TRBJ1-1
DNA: TGTGCCAGCAACGTACAGGAGAGGACTGAAGCTTTCTTT
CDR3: CASNVQERTEAFF

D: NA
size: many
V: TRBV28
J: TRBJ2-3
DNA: TGTGCCAGCACCCCACGGGGGCTCCCTCGGGATACGCAGTATTTT
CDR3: CASTPRGLPRDTQYF

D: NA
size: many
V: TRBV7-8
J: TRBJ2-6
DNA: TGTGCCAGCAGCTTACTCGAAGGGGGCTCTGGGGCCAACGTCCTGACTTTC
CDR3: CASSLLEGGSGANVLTF

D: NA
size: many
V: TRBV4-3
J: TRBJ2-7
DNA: TGCGCCAGCAGCCAAGTCTGGAATAGGGCCAGTTCCGAGCAGTACTTC
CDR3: CASSQVWNRASSEQYF

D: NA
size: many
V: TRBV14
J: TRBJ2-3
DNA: TGTGCCAGCAAGGGTAGCAGATCTAGCACAGATACGCAGTATTTT
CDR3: CASKGSRSSTDTQYF

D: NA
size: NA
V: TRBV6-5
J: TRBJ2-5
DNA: TGTGCCAGCAGTTACTCGGGTGTGCAGTACTTC
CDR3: CASSYSGVQYF

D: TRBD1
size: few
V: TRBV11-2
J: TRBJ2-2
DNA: TGTGCCAGCAGCCCAGGGGGTAATTCTCACACCGGGGAGCTGTTTTTT
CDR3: CASSPGGNSHTGELFF

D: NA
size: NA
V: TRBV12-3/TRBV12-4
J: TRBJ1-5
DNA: TGTGCCAGCACCCAGGGGAGGGTTCCCAATCAGCCCCAGCATTTT
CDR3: CASTQGRVPNQPQHF

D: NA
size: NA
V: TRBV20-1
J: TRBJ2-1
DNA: TGCAGTGCCACGGTCCAGCAGGATGAGCAGTTCTTC
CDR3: CSATVQQDEQFF

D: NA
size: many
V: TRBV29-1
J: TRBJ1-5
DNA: TGCAGCGTTGGTGCCGGGACAAATAATCAGCCCCAGCATTTT
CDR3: CSVGAGTNNQPQHF

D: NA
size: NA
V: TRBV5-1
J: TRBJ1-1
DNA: TGCGCCAGCAGCTCAGGAGGCAGTCGGAGTCTTAGGACTGAAGCTTTCTTT
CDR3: CASSSGGSRSLRTEAFF

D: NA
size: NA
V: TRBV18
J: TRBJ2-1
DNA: TGTGCCAGCTCACCAACCAGGGAAGGTGAGCAGTTCTTC
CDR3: CASSPTREGEQFF

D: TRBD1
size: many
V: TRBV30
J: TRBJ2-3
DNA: TGTGCCTGGAGTCCAGGGGGCAACACAGATACGCAGTATTTT
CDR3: CAWSPGGNTDTQYF

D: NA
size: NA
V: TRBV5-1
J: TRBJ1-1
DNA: TGCGCCAGCAGCCAGCTCGACACGGTGAACACTGAAGCTTTCTTT
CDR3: CASSQLDTVNTEAFF

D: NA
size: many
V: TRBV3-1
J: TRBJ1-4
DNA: TGTGCCAGCAGCCAAGGGCAGGGCGGAAAACTGTTTTTT
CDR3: CASSQGQGGKLFF

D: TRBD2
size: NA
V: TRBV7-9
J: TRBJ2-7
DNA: TGTGCCAGCAGCCGACTGACTAGCGGGGGTTACGAGCAGTACTTC
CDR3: CASSRLTSGGYEQYF

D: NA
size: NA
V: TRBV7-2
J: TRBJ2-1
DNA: TGTGCCAACAGCTTAGTAGCAGGTTCCTACAATGAGCAGTTCTTC
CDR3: CANSLVAGSYNEQFF

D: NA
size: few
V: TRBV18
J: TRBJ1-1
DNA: TGTGCCAGCTCACCCATACAGGTCTTAGACACTGAAGCTTTCTTT
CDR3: CASSPIQVLDTEAFF

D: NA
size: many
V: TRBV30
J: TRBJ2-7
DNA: TGTGCCTGGAGTCGGCAGGGAGTTTACGAGCAGTACTTC
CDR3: CAWSRQGVYEQYF